This section outlines one T cell receptor (beta chain) sequence together with its context. Its antigen is unknown. The CDR3 loop spans 15 amino acids. Trimming cost V 0 bases and J 5 bases; bases outside gene matches: 3. Germline CDR1 LGHNA, CDR2 YSLEER. These data originate in a study of blood T cells in healthy people across ages. Study background: In model experiments, template switching was able to capture about one barcoded beta molecule for every two T cells that were present.

General study results and limits: While age rose, TCR beta diversity per million T cells dropped in a roughly linear way. Expanded clonotype changes were possibly confounded by unknown donor CMV status.

With a J-beta primer mix and a sample-barcoded 5' primer, a second PCR ran about 7 to 12 cycles. From each sample, at least 2.5 million paired-end reads containing CDR3 were obtained. TCRdb ran MiXCR on the 5' RACE reads and lists one entry per CDR3 protein. Among roughly 1.5 million distinct CDR3 sequences listed, approximately 43% were seen once. The source is a woman aged 18-29 years in good health. The sample consisted of blood. The V and J genes are TRBV4-3 and TRBJ1-2, with TRBD1 identical over 10 bases. DNA for the CDR3: TGCGCCAGCAGCCAAGATGGGACAGGGGTTTATGGCTACACCTTC. This translates into CASSQDGTGVYGYTF.